Described below is a single T cell receptor (beta chain) sequence and its context. What it binds is unknown. TCRdb ran MiXCR on the RT-PCR reads and lists one entry per CDR3 protein. The sample lists 400,000 to 650,000 distinct CDR3 sequences; roughly 7.6% were seen once. Trimming cost V 4 bases and J 2 bases; bases outside gene matches: 9. CDR3 length: 16 amino acids. The germline CDR1 and CDR2 sequences are ENHRY and SYGVKD. This sample was taken from a study of response to subunit inactivated influenza vaccine. Study-level results: It was suggested by the authors that few new T cells are recruited by each seasonal influenza vaccination.

This specimen consisted of PBMCs from blood, obtained around 2 years after vaccination. This chain uses TRBV10-3 with TRBJ2-3; 7 nucleotides align to TRBD1. The receptor was derived from a man in his fifties or sixties who received an inactivated influenza vaccine. The CDR3: CAISGKQGLATDTQYF. In DNA, the CDR3 is TGTGCCATCAGTGGGAAACAGGGGTTGGCCACAGATACGCAGTATTTT.